These T cell receptor beta chains were read from a single sample in a study of identical twins. TCRdb reprocessed the 5' RACE reads via MiXCR and lists one record per CDR3 protein. Of 200,000 to 300,000 distinct CDR3 sequences in the sample, roughly 7% were seen once. Another study also made use of these data, one on yellow fever vaccine responses in identical twins.

The sequenced sample consisted of memory (CD45RO+) T cells sorted from blood. The source of these receptors is a woman aged 18 to 35 in good health. Both conserved end residues are part of each CDR3. D genes are given only for firm matches. Clone size, where shown, is once, few, many, or a class for clones that have expanded.

V gene	CDR3 length	D gene	J gene	clone size	CDR3 protein	CDR3 DNA
TRBV12-3/TRBV12-4	13	.	TRBJ2-1	many	CASSLDRHNEQFF	TGTGCCAGCAGTTTAGACAGGCACAATGAGCAGTTCTTC
TRBV2	16	.	TRBJ2-3	.	CASSAKVAASTDTQYF	TGTGCCAGCAGTGCGAAAGTGGCGGCAAGCACAGATACGCAGTATTTT
TRBV2	15	TRBD2	TRBJ2-3	many	CASSLLAGGRDTQYF	TGTGCCAGCAGCCTACTAGCGGGAGGTCGGGATACGCAGTATTTT
TRBV5-6	15	TRBD1	TRBJ1-5	few	CASSRTGGSNQPQHF	TGTGCCAGCAGCCGGACAGGGGGTAGCAATCAGCCCCAGCATTTT
TRBV29-1	14	TRBD2	TRBJ2-1	few	CSVETSGRYNEQFF	TGCAGCGTGGAGACTAGCGGCCGCTACAATGAGCAGTTCTTC
TRBV20-1	14	TRBD1	TRBJ1-2	many	CSVRGPNPNYGYTF	TGCAGTGTCAGGGGGCCCAACCCCAACTATGGCTACACCTTC
TRBV5-1	14	TRBD2	TRBJ2-3	few	CASRHGLAIDTQYF	TGCGCCAGCAGACACGGACTAGCGATAGATACGCAGTATTTT
TRBV27	15	TRBD1	TRBJ1-6	.	CASSPRDRGNSPLHF	TGTGCCAGCAGCCCCCGGGACAGGGGGAATTCACCCCTCCACTTT
TRBV15	15	.	TRBJ2-1	many	CATSREEGSYNEQFF	TGTGCCACCAGCAGAGAGGAGGGCTCCTACAATGAGCAGTTCTTC
TRBV3-1	14	TRBD1	TRBJ1-6	.	CASSQGQGFSPLHF	TGTGCCAGCAGCCAGGGACAGGGTTTTTCACCCCTCCACTTT
TRBV6-5	16	.	TRBJ1-6	many	CASSYSGGVYNSPLHF	TGTGCCAGCAGTTACTCAGGGGGTGTGTATAATTCACCCCTCCACTTT
TRBV7-9	15	.	TRBJ1-1	many	CASSLALDSYTEAFF	TGTGCCAGCAGCTTAGCGTTAGACAGTTACACTGAAGCTTTCTTT
TRBV5-6	14	.	TRBJ2-5	few	CASSLNLVGETQYF	TGTGCCAGCAGCTTGAATCTAGTTGGAGAGACCCAGTACTTC
TRBV3-1	15	.	TRBJ1-1	.	CASSQGGGVNTEAFF	TGTGCCAGCAGCCAAGGAGGGGGAGTGAACACTGAAGCTTTCTTT
TRBV24-1	14	.	TRBJ2-3	.	CATSRTGSGDTQYF	TGTGCCACCAGTCGGACGGGGAGCGGAGATACGCAGTATTTT
TRBV7-8	16	.	TRBJ2-1	many	CASSFPGLGAYNEQFF	TGTGCCAGCAGCTTTCCGGGGCTTGGCGCCTACAATGAGCAGTTCTTC
TRBV7-8	14	.	TRBJ1-6	many	CASSRGSYNSPLHF	TGTGCCAGCAGCAGGGGGTCCTATAATTCACCCCTCCACTTT
TRBV11-2	14	.	TRBJ2-2	.	CASSLEENTGELFF	TGTGCCAGCAGCTTAGAGGAGAACACCGGGGAGCTGTTTTTT
TRBV3-1	17	.	TRBJ2-1	.	CACCQARESSSYNEQFF	TGTGCCTGCTGCCAAGCCCGTGAGTCTAGCTCCTACAATGAGCAGTTCTTC